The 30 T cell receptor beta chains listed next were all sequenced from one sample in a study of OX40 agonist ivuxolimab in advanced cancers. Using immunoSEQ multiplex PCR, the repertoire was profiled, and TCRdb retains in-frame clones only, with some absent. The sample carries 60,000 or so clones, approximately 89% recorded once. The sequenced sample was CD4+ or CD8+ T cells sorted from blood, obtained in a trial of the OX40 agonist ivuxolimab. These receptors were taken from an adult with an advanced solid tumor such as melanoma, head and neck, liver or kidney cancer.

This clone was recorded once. In DNA, the CDR3 is TGCGCCAGCAGCCCGGGACTAGCGGGGGGCCTAAAAGATACGCAGTATTTT. Its translation is CASSPGLAGGLKDTQYF. This chain connects TRBV5-1 to TRBJ2-3; 15 bases agree with TRBD2. From germline, CDR1 is SGHRS and CDR2 YFSETQ. The CDR3 loop spans 17 amino acids. Germline trimming cut 4 bases from V and 5 bases from J; bases unmatched to any gene: 8.

The CDR3 protein is CASSLGTVPAYEQYF. CDR3 DNA: TGTGCCAGCAGTTTAGGTACAGTACCAGCCTACGAGCAGTACTTC. The chain employs TRBV27 and TRBJ2-7; the D is unclear. Trimming left V 2 bases short and J 2 bases short, with 13 bases between. Looked up from germline, CDR1 is MNHEY and CDR2 is SMNVEV (reference sequence). CDR3 length equals 15 residues.

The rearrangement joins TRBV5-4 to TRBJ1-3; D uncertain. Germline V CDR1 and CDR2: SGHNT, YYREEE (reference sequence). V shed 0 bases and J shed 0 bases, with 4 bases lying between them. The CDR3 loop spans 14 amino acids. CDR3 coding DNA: TGTGCCAGCAGCTTGGACGGCTCTGGAAACACCATATATTTT. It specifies CASSLDGSGNTIYF.

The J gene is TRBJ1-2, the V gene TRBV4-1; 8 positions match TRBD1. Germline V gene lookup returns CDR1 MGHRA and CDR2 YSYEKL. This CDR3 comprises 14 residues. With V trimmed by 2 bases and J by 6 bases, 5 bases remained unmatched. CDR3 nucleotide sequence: TGCGCCAGCAGCCAACCGACAGGGGTCGATGGCTACACCTTC. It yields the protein CASSQPTGVDGYTF.

CDR3 DNA sequence: TGTGCCACGATGGACGGAGCAAACTACGAGCAGTACTTC. Translated, it gives CATMDGANYEQYF. The chain employs TRBV15 and TRBJ2-7; no firm D call. The length of the CDR3 is 13 residues. The germline gives CDR1 LNHNV, CDR2 YYDKDF (reference sequence). V gave up 9 bases and J gave up 3 bases, with 15 bases separating them.

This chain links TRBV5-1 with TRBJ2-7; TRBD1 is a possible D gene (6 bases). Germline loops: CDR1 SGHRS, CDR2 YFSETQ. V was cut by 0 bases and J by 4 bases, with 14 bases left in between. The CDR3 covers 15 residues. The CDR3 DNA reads TGCGCCAGCAGCTTGGCGATGGGACAACTGTACGAGCAGTACTTC. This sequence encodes CASSLAMGQLYEQYF. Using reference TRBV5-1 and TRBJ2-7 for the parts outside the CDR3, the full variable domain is KAGVTQTPRYLIKTRGQQVTLSCSPISGHRSVSWYQQTPGQGLQFLFEYFSETQRNKGNFPGRFSGRQFSNSRSEMNVSTLELGDSALYLCASSLAMGQLYEQYFGPGTRLTVT.

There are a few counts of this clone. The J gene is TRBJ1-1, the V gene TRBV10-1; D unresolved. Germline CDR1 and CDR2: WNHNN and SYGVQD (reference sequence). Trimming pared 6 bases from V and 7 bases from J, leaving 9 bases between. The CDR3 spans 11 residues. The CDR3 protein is CASSSGNEAFF. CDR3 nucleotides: TGCGCCAGCAGCTCCGGGAATGAAGCTTTCTTT.

CDR3 amino acids: CASSDPGTAITVTDTQYF. In DNA, the CDR3 is TGTGCCAGCAGTGACCCTGGGACTGCAATTACCGTCACAGATACGCAGTATTTT. The chain couples TRBV2 to TRBJ2-3, with D possibly being TRBD2 (6 bases). Looked up from germline, CDR1 is SNHLY and CDR2 is FYNNEI. Between the trimmed V and J ends, which lost 3 bases and 2 bases, there was a span of 21 bases. This CDR3 has 18 amino acids.

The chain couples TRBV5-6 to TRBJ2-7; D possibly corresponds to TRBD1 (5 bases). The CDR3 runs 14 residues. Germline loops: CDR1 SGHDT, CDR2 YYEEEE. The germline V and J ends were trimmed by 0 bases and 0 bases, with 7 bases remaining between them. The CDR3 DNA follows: TGTGCCAGCAGCTTGGTCAGGGACTCCTACGAGCAGTACTTC. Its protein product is CASSLVRDSYEQYF.

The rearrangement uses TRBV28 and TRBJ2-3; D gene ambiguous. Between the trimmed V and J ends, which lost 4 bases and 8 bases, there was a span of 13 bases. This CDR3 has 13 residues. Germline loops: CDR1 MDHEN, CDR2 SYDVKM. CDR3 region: CASSSPQSGTQYF. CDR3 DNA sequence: TGTGCCAGCAGTTCCCCCCAATCCGGTACGCAGTATTTT.

This CDR3 reads CASSLSPAGKLFF. The CDR3 DNA reads TGTGCCAGCAGTTTATCCCCCGCGGGAAAACTGTTTTTT. The chain uses TRBV27 and TRBJ1-4; D remains ambiguous. Trimming took 0 bases from V and 10 from J, leaving 9 bases between them. This CDR3 is built from 13 residues. Per germline, CDR1 MNHEY and CDR2 SMNVEV (reference sequence).

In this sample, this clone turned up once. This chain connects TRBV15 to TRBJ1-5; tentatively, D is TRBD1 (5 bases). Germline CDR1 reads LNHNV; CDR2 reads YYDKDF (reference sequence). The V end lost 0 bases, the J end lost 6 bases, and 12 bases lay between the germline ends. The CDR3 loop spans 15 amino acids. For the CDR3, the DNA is TGTGCCACCAGCAGAGAGGGAGGGGTTGGTCAGCCCCAGCATTTT. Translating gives CATSREGGVGQPQHF. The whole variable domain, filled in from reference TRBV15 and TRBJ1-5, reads DAMVIQNPRYQVTQFGKPVTLSCSQTLNHNVMYWYQQKSSQAPKLLFHYYDKDFNNEADTPDNFQSRRPNTSFCFLDIRSPGLGDTAMYLCATSREGGVGQPQHFGDGTRLSIL.

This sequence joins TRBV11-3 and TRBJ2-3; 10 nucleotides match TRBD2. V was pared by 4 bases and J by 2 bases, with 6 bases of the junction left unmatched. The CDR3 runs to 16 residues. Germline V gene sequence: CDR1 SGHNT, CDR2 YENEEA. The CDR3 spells CASSSGLASATDTQYF. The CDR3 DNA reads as TGTGCCAGCAGCTCGGGACTAGCGTCGGCCACAGATACGCAGTATTTT.

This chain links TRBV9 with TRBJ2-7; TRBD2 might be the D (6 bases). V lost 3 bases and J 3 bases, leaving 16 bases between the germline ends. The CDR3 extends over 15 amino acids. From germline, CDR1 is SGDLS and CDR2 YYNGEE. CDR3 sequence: CASSDPSGGNYEQYF. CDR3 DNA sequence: TGTGCCAGCAGCGACCCCAGTGGGGGGAACTACGAGCAGTACTTC.

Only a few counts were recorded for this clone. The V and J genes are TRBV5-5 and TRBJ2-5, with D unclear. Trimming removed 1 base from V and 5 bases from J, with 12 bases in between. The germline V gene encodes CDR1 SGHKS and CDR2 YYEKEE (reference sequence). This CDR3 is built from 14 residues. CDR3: CASSLSTDGETQYF. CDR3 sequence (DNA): TGTGCCAGCAGCTTGTCTACAGACGGGGAGACCCAGTACTTC.

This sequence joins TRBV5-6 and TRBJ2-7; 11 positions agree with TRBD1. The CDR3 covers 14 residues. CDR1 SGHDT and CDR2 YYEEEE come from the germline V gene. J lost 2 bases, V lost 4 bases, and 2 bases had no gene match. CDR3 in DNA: TGTGCCAGCAGCCTGGGACAGGGGGCCTACGAGCAGTACTTC. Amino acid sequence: CASSLGQGAYEQYF. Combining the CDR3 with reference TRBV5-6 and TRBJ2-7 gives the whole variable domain DAGVTQSPTHLIKTRGQQVTLRCSPKSGHDTVSWYQQALGQGPQFIFQYYEEEERQRGNFPDRFSGHQFPNYSSELNVNALLLGDSALYLCASSLGQGAYEQYFGPGTRLTVT.

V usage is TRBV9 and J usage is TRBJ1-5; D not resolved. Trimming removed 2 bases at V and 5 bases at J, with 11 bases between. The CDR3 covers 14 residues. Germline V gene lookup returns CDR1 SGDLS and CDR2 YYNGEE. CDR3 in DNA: TGTGCCAGCAGCGTGGACGGAGTTGATCAGCCCCAGCATTTT. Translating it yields CASSVDGVDQPQHF.

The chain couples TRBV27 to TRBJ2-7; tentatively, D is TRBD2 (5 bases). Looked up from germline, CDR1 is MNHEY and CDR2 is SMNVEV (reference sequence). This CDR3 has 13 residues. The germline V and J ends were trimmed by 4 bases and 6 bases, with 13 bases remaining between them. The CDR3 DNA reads TGTGCCAGCAGTTCCCAGCTAGCTGTCGAGCAGTACTTC. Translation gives CASSSQLAVEQYF.

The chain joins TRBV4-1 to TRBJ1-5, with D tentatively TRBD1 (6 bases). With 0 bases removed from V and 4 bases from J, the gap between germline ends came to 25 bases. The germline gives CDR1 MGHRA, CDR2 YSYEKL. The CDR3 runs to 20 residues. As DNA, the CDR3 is TGCGCCAGCAGCCAAGAACCTCTCGACAGGAACAACGGCGTAAATCAGCCCCAGCATTTT. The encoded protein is CASSQEPLDRNNGVNQPQHF.

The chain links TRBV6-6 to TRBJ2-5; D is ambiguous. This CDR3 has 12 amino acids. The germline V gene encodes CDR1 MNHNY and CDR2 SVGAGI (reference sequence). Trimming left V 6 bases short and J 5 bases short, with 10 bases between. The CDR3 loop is CASSEDGETQYF. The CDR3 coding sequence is TGTGCCAGCAGCGAGGACGGGGAGACCCAGTACTTC.

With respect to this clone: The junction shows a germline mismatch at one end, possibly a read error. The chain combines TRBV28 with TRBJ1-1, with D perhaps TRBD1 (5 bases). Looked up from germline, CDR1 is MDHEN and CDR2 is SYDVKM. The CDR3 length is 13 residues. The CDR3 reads CAGSPDGTEEAFF. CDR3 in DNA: TGTGCCGGCAGTCCCGACGGGACGGAGGAAGCTTTCTTT.

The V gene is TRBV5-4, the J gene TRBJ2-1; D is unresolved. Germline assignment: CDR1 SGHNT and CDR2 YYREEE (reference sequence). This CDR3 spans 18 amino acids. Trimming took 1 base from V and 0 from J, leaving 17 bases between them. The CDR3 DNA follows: TGTGCCAGCAGCTTGTCGGCTGGCCCTCCTCGCTCCTACAATGAGCAGTTCTTC. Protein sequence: CASSLSAGPPRSYNEQFF.

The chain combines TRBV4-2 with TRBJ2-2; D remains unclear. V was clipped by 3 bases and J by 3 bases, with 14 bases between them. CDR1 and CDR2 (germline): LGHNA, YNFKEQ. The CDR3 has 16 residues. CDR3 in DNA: TGTGCCAGCAGCCATCTCCAAGGGCCAGACACCGGGGAGCTGTTTTTT. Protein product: CASSHLQGPDTGELFF.

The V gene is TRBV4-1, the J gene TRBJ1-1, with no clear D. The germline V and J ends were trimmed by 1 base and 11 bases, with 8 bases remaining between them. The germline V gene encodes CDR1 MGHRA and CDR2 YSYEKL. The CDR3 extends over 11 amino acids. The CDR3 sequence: CASSQGMRAFF. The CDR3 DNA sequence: TGCGCCAGCAGCCAAGGTATGAGGGCTTTCTTT.

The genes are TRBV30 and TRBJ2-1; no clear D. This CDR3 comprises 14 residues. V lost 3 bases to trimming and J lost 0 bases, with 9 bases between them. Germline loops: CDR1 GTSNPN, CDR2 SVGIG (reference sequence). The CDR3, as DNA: TGTGCCTGGAGCGAAATTAGCTCCTACAATGAGCAGTTCTTC. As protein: CAWSEISSYNEQFF.

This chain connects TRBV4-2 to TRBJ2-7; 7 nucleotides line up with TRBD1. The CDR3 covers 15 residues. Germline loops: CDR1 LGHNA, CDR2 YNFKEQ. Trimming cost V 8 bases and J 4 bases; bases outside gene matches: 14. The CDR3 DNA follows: TGTGCCAGCGGACCGACAGGGCCACTGACGTACGAGCAGTACTTC. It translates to CASGPTGPLTYEQYF.

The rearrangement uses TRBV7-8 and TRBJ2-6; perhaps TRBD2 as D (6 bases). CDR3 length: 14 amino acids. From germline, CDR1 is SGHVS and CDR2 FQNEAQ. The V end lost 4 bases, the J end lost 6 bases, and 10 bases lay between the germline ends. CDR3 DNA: TGTGCCAGCAGCTCGGGGGTGCAGGCCAACGTCCTGACTTTC. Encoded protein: CASSSGVQANVLTF.

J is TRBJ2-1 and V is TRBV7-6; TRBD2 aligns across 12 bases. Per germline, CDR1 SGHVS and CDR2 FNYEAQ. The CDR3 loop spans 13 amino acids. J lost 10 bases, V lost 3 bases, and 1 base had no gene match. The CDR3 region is CASSFGTSGEQFF. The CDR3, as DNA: TGTGCCAGCAGCTTTGGGACTAGCGGGGAGCAGTTCTTC.

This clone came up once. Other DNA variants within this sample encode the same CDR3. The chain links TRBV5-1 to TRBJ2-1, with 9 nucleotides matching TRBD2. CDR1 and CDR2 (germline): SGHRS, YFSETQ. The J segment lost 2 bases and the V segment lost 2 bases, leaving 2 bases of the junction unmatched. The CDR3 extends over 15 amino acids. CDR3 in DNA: TGCGCCAGCAGCTTAGCGGGAGGCGCCTACAATGAGCAGTTCTTC. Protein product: CASSLAGGAYNEQFF.

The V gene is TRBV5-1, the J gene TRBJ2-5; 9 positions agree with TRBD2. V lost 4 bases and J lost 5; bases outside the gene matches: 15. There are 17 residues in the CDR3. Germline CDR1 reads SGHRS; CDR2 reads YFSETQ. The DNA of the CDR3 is TGCGCCAGCAGCGTTTGGTGGGGCGGGGGGGCCCTTGAGACCCAGTACTTC. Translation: CASSVWWGGGALETQYF.